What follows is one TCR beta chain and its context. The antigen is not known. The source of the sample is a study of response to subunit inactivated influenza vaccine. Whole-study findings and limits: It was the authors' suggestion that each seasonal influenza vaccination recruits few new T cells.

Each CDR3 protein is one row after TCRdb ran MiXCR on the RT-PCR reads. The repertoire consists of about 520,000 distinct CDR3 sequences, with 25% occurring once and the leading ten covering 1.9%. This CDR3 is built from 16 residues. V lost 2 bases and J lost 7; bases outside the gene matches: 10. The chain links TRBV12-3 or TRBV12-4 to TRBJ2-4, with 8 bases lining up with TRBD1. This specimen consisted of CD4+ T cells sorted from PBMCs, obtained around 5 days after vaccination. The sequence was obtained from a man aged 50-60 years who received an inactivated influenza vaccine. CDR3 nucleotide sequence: TGTGCCAGCAGTTTATCAGGGGGCGCGTGGGGGAACATTCAGTACTTC. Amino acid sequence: CASSLSGGAWGNIQYF.